This T cell receptor beta chain was captured by sequencing in a study of immune evolution from preneoplasia to lung adenocarcinoma. Patients had resection in Japan or China between the mid-2010s and the late 2010s. H&E slides confirmed each diagnosis, reviewed by two pathologists independently. Study-wide findings and caveats: From normal lung to invasive adenocarcinoma, top clone frequencies appeared to decrease. Later-stage lesions seemingly showed higher T cell density and diversity than normal lung.

The germline gives CDR1 GTSNPN, CDR2 SVGIG (reference sequence). The CDR3 runs 16 residues. Between the trimmed V and J ends, which lost 2 bases and 6 bases, there was a span of 22 bases. This table comes from immunoSEQ multiplex PCR, and its TCRdb copy is limited to in-frame clones, with some not included. The sample has 3,000 to 4,500 clones, around 80% seen once. As regards this clone: Antigen specificity is unknown.

The source of this sequence is a person aged 65 to 79 with lung adenocarcinoma. The specimen sequenced was FFPE adjacent normal lung tissue. The chain has TRBV30 and TRBJ2-5, with TRBD1 as a possible D gene (6 bases). CDR3 nucleotide sequence: TGTGCCTGGAGTTCTACAGGATCGTACAGGGTAAAGACCCAGTACTTC. Encoded protein: CAWSSTGSYRVKTQYF.